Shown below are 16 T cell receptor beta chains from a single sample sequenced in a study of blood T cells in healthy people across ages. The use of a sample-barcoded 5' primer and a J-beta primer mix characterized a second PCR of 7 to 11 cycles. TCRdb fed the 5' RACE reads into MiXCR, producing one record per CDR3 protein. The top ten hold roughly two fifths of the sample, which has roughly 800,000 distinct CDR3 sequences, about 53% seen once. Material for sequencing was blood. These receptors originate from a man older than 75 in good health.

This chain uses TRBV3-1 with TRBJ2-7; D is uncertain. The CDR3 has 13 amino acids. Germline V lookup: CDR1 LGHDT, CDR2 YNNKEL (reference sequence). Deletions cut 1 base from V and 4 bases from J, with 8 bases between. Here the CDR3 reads CASSQAASYEQYF. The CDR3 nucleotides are TGTGCCAGCAGCCAAGCCGCTTCTTACGAGCAGTACTTC.

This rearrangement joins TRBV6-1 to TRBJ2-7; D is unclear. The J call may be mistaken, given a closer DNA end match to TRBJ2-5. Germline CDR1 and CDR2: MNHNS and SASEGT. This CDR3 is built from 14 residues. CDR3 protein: CASFGRPLQVTQYF. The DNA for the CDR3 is TGTGCCAGCTTTGGACGTCCTCTTCAGGTGACCCAGTACTTC.

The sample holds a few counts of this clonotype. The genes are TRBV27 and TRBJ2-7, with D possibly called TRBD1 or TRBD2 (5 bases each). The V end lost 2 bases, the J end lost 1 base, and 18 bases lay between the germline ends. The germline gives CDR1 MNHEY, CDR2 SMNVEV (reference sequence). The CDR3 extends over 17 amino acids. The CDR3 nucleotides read TGTGCCAGCAGTTTACGTGGACCGGGACCTGTTTCCTACGAGCAGTACTTC. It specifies CASSLRGPGPVSYEQYF.

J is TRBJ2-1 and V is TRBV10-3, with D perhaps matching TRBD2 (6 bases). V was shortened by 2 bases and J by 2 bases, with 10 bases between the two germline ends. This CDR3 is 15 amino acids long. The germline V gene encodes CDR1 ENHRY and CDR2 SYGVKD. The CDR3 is CAISEGGPPYNEQFF. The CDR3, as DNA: TGTGCCATCAGTGAGGGAGGGCCCCCCTACAATGAGCAGTTCTTC.

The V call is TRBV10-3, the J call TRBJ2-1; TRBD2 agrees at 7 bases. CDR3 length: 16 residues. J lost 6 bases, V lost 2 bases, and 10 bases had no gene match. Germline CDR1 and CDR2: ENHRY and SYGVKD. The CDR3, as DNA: TGTGCCATCAGTGAGGCAACTGGCGGGAGTGGCAATGAGCAGTTCTTC. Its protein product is CAISEATGGSGNEQFF.

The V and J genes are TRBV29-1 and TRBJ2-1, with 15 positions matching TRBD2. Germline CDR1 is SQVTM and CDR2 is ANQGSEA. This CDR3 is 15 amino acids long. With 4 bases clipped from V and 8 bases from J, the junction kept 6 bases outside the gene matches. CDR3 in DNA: TGCAGCGTTGGGACTAGCGGGGGGGCGTGGGATGAGCAGTTCTTC. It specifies CSVGTSGGAWDEQFF.

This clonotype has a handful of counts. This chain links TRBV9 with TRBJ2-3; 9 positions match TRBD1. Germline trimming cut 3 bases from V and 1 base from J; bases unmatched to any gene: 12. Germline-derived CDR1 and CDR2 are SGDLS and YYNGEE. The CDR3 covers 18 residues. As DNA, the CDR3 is TGTGCCAGCAGCGGATCCATTAGGACAGGGGCCCGCACAGATACGCAGTATTTT. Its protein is CASSGSIRTGARTDTQYF.

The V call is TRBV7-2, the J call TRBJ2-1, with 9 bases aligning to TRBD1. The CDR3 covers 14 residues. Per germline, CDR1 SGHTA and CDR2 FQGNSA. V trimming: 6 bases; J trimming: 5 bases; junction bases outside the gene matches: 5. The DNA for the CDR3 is TGTGCCAGCAGTCGGGACAGGGTTAACAATGAGCAGTTCTTC. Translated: CASSRDRVNNEQFF.

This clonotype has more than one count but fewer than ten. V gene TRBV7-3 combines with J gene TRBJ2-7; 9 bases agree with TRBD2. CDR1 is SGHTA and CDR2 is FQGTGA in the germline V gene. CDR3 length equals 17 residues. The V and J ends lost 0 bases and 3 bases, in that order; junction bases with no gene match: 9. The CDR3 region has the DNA TGTGCCAGCAGCTTAACGGCCAGTAGCGGGAGAGTCTACGAGCAGTACTTC. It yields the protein CASSLTASSGRVYEQYF. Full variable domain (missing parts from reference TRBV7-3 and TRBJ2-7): GAGVSQTPSNKVTEKGKYVELRCDPISGHTALYWYRQSLGQGPEFLIYFQGTGAADDSGLPNDRFFAVRPEGSVSTLKIQRTERGDSAVYLCASSLTASSGRVYEQYFGPGTRLTVT.

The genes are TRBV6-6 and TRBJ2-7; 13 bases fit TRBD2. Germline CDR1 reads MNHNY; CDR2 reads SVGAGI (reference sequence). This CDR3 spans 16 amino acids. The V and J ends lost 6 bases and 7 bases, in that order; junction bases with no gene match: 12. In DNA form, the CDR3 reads TGTGCCAGCAGATCGCGGACTAGCGGGAGCTTGAGTGAGCAGTACTTC. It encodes CASRSRTSGSLSEQYF.

CDR3 protein: CSTCPGSILNEQFF. The CDR3 nucleotides are TGCAGCACCTGTCCGGGGAGTATCCTCAATGAGCAGTTCTTC. This rearrangement joins TRBV29-1 to TRBJ2-1, with a tentative D call TRBD2 (5 bases). The CDR3 loop spans 14 amino acids. The V end was cut by 8 bases, the J end by 6 bases, with 20 bases between. In germline, CDR1 is SQVTM, CDR2 ANQGSEA.

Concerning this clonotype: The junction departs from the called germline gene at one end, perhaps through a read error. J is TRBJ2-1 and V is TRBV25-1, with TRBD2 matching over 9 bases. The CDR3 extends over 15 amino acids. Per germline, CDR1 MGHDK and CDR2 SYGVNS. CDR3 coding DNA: TGTGCCGGCAGTGCAGGGACTAGCAGGGGTCATGAGCAGTTCTTC. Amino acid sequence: CAGSAGTSRGHEQFF.

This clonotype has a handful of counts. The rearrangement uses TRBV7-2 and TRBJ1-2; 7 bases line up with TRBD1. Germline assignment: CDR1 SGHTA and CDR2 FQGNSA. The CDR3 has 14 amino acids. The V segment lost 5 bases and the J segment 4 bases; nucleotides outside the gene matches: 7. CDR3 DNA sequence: TGTGCCAGCAGCCCGATGACAGGGCCCTATGGCTACACCTTC. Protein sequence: CASSPMTGPYGYTF.

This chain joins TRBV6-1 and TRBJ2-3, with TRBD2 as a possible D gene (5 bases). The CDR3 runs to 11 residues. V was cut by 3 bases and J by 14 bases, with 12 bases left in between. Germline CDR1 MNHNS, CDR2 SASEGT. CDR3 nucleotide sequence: TGTGCCAGCAGTGATGAGCGGACCGCGTATTTT. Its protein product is CASSDERTAYF.

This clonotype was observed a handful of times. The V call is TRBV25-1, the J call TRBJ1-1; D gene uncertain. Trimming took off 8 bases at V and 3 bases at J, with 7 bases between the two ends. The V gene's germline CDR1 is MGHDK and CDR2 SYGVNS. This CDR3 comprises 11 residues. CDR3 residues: CASWSDTEAFF. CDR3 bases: TGTGCCAGCTGGTCGGACACTGAAGCTTTCTTT.

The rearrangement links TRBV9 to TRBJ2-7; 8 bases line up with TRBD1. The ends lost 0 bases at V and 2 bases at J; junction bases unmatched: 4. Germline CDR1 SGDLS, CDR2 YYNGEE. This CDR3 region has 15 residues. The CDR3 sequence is CASSVGEQGAYEQYF. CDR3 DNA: TGTGCCAGCAGCGTAGGGGAACAGGGGGCCTACGAGCAGTACTTC.